Reported below is one T cell receptor (beta chain). Its antigen is not known. The same CDR3 also results from other DNA sequences found in this sample. All of the isolated RNA was reverse transcribed, so expressed TCRB transcripts were sequenced. Sequenced by immunoSEQ multiplex PCR; TCRdb stores in-frame clones only, minus some. The repertoire consists of 310,000 or so clones, with approximately 15% occurring once and the leading ten covering roughly 0.015%. V shed 0 bases and J shed 3 bases, with 6 bases lying between them. CDR1 GTSNPN and CDR2 SVGIG come from the germline V gene (reference sequence). The CDR3 is made up of 12 amino acids. This entry belongs to a study of beta chain features in type 1 diabetes. General study findings and limits: Patients showed naive, central memory and Treg TCRB repertoires that appeared more similar than those of healthy donors. All four CD4+ subsets from Type 1 diabetes patients carried moderately but significantly shorter TCRB CDR3s.

In total, each donor contributed a single heparinised blood draw that averaged about 110 mL. Purity of each sorted population was above 95%. The TCR originated in a man between 18 and 35 years old with type 1 diabetes. V gene TRBV30 combines with J gene TRBJ2-7; no clear D. The specimen sequenced was naive CD4+ T cells from blood. The CDR3 here is CAWSVRGYEQYF. CDR3 DNA: TGTGCCTGGAGTGTACGAGGCTACGAGCAGTACTTC.